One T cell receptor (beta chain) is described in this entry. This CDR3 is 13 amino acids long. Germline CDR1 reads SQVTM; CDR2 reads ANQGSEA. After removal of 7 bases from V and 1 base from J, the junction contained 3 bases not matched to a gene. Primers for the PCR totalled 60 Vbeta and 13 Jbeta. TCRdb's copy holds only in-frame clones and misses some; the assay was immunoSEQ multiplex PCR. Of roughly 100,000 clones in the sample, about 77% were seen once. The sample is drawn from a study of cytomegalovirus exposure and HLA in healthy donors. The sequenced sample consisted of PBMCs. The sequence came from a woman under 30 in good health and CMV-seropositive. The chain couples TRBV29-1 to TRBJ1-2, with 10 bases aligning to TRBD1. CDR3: CSARTGGNYGYTF. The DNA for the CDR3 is TGCAGCGCCAGGACAGGGGGTAACTATGGCTACACCTTC. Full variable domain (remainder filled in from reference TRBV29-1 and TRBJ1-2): SAVISQKPSRDICQRGTSLTIQCQVDSQVTMMFWYRQQPGQSLTLIATANQGSEATYESGFVIDKFPISRPNLTFSTLTVSNMSPEDSSIYLCSARTGGNYGYTFGSGTRLTVV.